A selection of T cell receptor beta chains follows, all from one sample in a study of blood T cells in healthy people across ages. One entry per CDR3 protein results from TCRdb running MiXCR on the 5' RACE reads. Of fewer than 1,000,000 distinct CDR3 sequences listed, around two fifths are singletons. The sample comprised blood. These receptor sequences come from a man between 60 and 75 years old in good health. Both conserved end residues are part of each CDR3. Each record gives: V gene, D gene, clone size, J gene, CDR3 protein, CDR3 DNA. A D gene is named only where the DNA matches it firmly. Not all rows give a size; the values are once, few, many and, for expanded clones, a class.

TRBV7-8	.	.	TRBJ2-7	CASSRSSTGSSSYEQYF	TGTGCCAGCAGCCGTTCCAGTACCGGGTCGAGCTCCTACGAGCAGTACTTC
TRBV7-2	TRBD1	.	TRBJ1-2	CASSFQQGIYGYTF	TGTGCCAGCAGCTTTCAACAGGGGATCTATGGCTACACCTTC
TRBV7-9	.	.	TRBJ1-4	CASSLVEGTYEKLFF	TGTGCCAGCAGCTTAGTTGAGGGGACCTATGAAAAACTGTTTTTT
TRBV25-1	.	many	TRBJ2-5	CASSEVVRGGTQYF	TGTGCCAGCAGTGAGGTGGTGCGAGGGGGGACCCAGTACTTC
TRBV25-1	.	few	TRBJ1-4	CASSDRYSSQGEKLFF	TGTGCCAGCAGTGACCGTTACAGCTCTCAGGGTGAAAAACTGTTTTTT
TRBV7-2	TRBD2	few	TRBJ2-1	CASSSSRTSPPDDNEQFF	TGTGCCAGCAGCTCCTCACGGACTAGTCCCCCGGATGACAATGAGCAGTTCTTC
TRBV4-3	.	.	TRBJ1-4	CASSHLVGEKLFF	TGCGCCAGCAGCCATTTGGTTGGGGAAAAACTGTTTTTT
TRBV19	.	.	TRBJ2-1	CASSIFRGTPFNEQFF	TGTGCCAGTAGTATTTTCCGGGGGACTCCATTCAATGAGCAGTTCTTC
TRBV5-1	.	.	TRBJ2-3	CASSFLLSTDTQYF	TGCGCCAGCAGCTTTTTACTAAGTACAGATACGCAGTATTTT
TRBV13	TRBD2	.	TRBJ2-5	CASSLAGSAGETQYF	TGTGCCAGCAGCCTAGCGGGGAGTGCGGGGGAGACCCAGTACTTC
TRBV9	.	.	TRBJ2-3	CASSADGRDTQYF	TGTGCCAGCAGCGCCGATGGAAGGGATACGCAGTATTTT
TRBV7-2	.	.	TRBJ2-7	CASSLGQLQAYEQYF	TGTGCCAGCAGCTTAGGGCAGTTACAAGCCTACGAGCAGTACTTC
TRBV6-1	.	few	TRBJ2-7	CASSNTDAYEQYF	TGTGCCAGCAGTAACACTGACGCCTACGAGCAGTACTTC
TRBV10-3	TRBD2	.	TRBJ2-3	CAISESERGAADTQYF	TGTGCCATCAGTGAGTCGGAGCGGGGGGCGGCAGATACGCAGTATTTT
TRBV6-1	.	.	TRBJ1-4	CASSEAGLLGKLFF	TGTGCCAGCAGTGAGGCAGGATTGCTGGGGAAACTGTTTTTT
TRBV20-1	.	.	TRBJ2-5	CSARTQTGQETQYF	TGCAGTGCTAGAACTCAGACAGGTCAAGAGACCCAGTACTTC
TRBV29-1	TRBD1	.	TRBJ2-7	CSVAIDRGIEQYF	TGCAGCGTTGCGATTGACAGGGGGATTGAGCAGTACTTC
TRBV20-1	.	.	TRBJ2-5	CSATLQKYGQYF	TGCAGTGCTACTCTCCAAAAATACGGGCAGTACTTC
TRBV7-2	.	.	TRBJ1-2	CASSPRAQEGYGYTF	TGTGCCAGCAGCCCCAGAGCCCAGGAGGGGTATGGCTACACCTTC
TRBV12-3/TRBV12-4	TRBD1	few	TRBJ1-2	CASSGTDRGGYTF	TGTGCCAGCAGCGGGACAGACCGGGGAGGCTACACCTTC
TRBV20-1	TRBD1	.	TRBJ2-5	CSARDFGTGVETQYF	TGCAGTGCTAGAGATTTTGGGACAGGGGTAGAGACCCAGTACTTC
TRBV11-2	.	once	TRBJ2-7	CASGLGFSSYEQYF	TGTGCCAGCGGCTTGGGGTTTTCTTCCTACGAGCAGTACTTC
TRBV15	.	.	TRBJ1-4	CATSRDKGTGEKLFF	TGTGCCACCAGCAGAGATAAGGGTACGGGGGAAAAACTGTTTTTT
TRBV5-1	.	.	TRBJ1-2	CASRTGGLSVGYTF	TGCGCCAGCAGAACGGGGGGCCTCAGCGTGGGCTACACCTTC
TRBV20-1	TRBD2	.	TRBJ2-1	CSATRSGLAGDEQFF	TGCAGTGCTACGCGGTCGGGACTAGCGGGGGATGAGCAGTTCTTC
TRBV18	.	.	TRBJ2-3	CASSIGQNSDTQYF	TGTGCCAGCTCAATTGGACAGAATTCAGATACGCAGTATTTT
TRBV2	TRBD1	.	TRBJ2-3	CASSEGTGRYTDTQYF	TGTGCCAGCAGTGAAGGGACAGGGCGCTACACAGATACGCAGTATTTT
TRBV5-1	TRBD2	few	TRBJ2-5	CASSWRLAGGVETQYF	TGCGCCAGCAGCTGGAGACTAGCGGGGGGTGTAGAGACCCAGTACTTC
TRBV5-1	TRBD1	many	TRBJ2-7	CASSNRDRASYEQYF	TGCGCCAGCAGCAACCGGGACAGGGCTTCCTACGAGCAGTACTTC
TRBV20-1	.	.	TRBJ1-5	CSARDLGGTTHQPQHF	TGCAGTGCTAGAGATCTGGGGGGCACGACCCATCAGCCCCAGCATTTT
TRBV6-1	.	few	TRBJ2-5	CASSEGKTQYF	TGTGCCAGCAGTGAAGGGAAGACCCAGTACTTC
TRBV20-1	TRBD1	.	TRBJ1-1	CSARVPGGGTEAFF	TGCAGTGCTAGAGTCCCAGGGGGCGGCACTGAAGCTTTCTTT
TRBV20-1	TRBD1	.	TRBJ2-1	CSVRQGTGEQFF	TGCAGTGTAAGACAGGGCACGGGTGAGCAGTTCTTC
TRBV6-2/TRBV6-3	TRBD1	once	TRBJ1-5	CASSARGIGNQPQHF	TGTGCCAGCAGTGCCAGGGGGATCGGCAATCAGCCCCAGCATTTT
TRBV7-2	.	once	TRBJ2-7	CASIRGGGYEQYF	TGTGCCAGCATCCGGGGAGGGGGGTACGAGCAGTACTTC
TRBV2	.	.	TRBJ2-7	CASSEGRDPQYF	TGTGCCAGCAGTGAGGGCAGGGATCCCCAGTACTTC
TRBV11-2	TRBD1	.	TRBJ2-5	CASSLMTGFGETQYF	TGTGCCAGCAGCCTAATGACAGGGTTTGGGGAGACCCAGTACTTC
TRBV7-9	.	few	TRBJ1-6	CASSLRFDSPLHF	TGTGCCAGCAGCTTAAGGTTCGATTCACCCCTCCACTTT
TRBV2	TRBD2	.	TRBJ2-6	CASRLISGGRSGANVLTF	TGTGCCAGCAGACTCATTAGCGGGGGACGCTCTGGGGCCAACGTCCTGACTTTC
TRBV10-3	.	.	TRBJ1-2	CAISEPSGSYGYTF	TGTGCCATCAGTGAGCCCAGCGGATCCTATGGCTACACCTTC